A single sample is the source of the 16 T cell receptor beta chains below, sequenced in a study of cytomegalovirus exposure and HLA in healthy donors. Use of 60 Vbeta and 13 Jbeta primers characterized the PCR. Assay: immunoSEQ multiplex PCR; the TCRdb copy retains only in-frame clones and omits some. The sample includes some 150,000 clones, approximately 80% of them seen just once. Sequenced input: PBMCs. The receptors shown here come from a man aged 30 to 39 in good health and CMV-seropositive.

This chain joins TRBV11-3 and TRBJ2-3; 13 positions match TRBD2. This CDR3 has 17 amino acids. CDR1 is SGHNT and CDR2 is YENEEA in the germline V gene. V shed 5 bases, J shed 4 bases, and the junction held 9 bases outside the gene matches. CDR3 residues: CASSPRLAGGEADTQYF. The CDR3 DNA follows: TGTGCCAGCAGCCCTAGACTAGCGGGGGGCGAAGCAGATACGCAGTATTTT. The whole variable domain, filled in from reference TRBV11-3 and TRBJ2-3, reads EAGVVQSPRYKIIEKKQPVAFWCNPISGHNTLYWYLQNLGQGPELLIRYENEEAVDDSQLPKDRFSAERLKGVDSTLKIQPAELGDSAVYLCASSPRLAGGEADTQYFGPGTRLTVL.

In this sample, this clone turned up a few times. This chain connects TRBV6-1 to TRBJ1-4; D is ambiguous. V lost 4 bases to trimming and J lost 0 bases, with 12 bases between them. Germline V lookup: CDR1 MNHNS, CDR2 SASEGT. This CDR3 region has 16 residues. CDR3 region: CASSGNRQATNEKLFF. The DNA of the CDR3 is TGTGCCAGCAGTGGCAATAGACAAGCAACTAATGAAAAACTGTTTTTT.

This clone was seen just once. The rearrangement joins TRBV28 to TRBJ1-4, with unresolved D. Trimming left V 1 base short and J 6 bases short, with 6 bases between. CDR3 length equals 13 residues. Per the germline V gene, CDR1 is MDHEN and CDR2 is SYDVKM. CDR3 sequence: CASSLSQDEKLFF. The CDR3 DNA is TGTGCCAGCAGTTTATCCCAGGATGAAAAACTGTTTTTT. Full variable domain (outside the CDR3, taken from reference TRBV28 and TRBJ1-4): DVKVTQSSRYLVKRTGEKVFLECVQDMDHENMFWYRQDPGLGLRLIYFSYDVKMKEKGDIPEGYSVSREKKERFSLILESASTNQTSMYLCASSLSQDEKLFFGSGTQLSVL.

This rearrangement joins TRBV15 to TRBJ1-5; 7 nucleotides agree with TRBD1. The germline gives CDR1 LNHNV, CDR2 YYDKDF (reference sequence). The V segment lost 11 bases and the J segment 5 bases; nucleotides outside the gene matches: 6. The CDR3 runs 12 residues. CDR3 bases: TGTGCCGCAGGACAGGACTATCAGCCCCAGCATTTT. Amino acid sequence: CAAGQDYQPQHF.

The chain links TRBV4-3 to TRBJ2-6, with TRBD1 as a possible D gene (6 bases). This CDR3 is 20 amino acids long. Trimming stripped 1 base from V and 0 bases from J, with 19 bases between. Germline V gene lookup returns CDR1 LGHNA and CDR2 YSLEER. The CDR3 coding sequence is TGCGCCAGCAGCCAAGGCTGGGTAGGGGGTGAATTCTCTGGGGCCAACGTCCTGACTTTC. It translates to CASSQGWVGGEFSGANVLTF.

The CDR3 is CASSPTGVTTEAFF. The CDR3 DNA reads as TGTGCCAGCAGCCCGACAGGGGTTACCACTGAAGCTTTCTTT. The J gene is TRBJ1-1, the V gene TRBV7-9; 8 nucleotides match TRBD1. V shed 5 bases and J 4 bases; nucleotides not matched to a gene: 6. The germline V gene has CDR1 SEHNR and CDR2 FQNEAQ (reference sequence). The CDR3 covers 14 residues. The full variable domain, with the rest looked up from reference TRBV7-9 and TRBJ1-1, is DTGVSQNPRHKITKRGQNVTFRCDPISEHNRLYWYRQTLGQGPEFLTYFQNEAQLEKSRLLSDRFSAERPKGSFSTLEIQRTEQGDSAMYLCASSPTGVTTEAFFGQGTRLTVV.

V and J are TRBV2 and TRBJ2-2, with 7 bases identical to TRBD1. The CDR3 contains 14 residues. V gave up 6 bases and J gave up 6 bases; unmatched junction bases: 7. Germline V gene data show CDR1 as SNHLY and CDR2 as FYNNEI. The CDR3 is CASRGQTNPGELFF. CDR3 DNA sequence: TGTGCCAGCAGGGGACAGACTAACCCCGGGGAGCTGTTTTTT.

V and J are TRBV5-5 and TRBJ2-7; 8 bases agree with TRBD1. Per germline, CDR1 SGHKS and CDR2 YYEKEE (reference sequence). The CDR3 extends over 14 amino acids. After removal of 4 bases from V and 0 bases from J, the junction contained 3 bases not matched to a gene. The CDR3 DNA sequence: TGTGCCAGCAGCCTCGGACAGGGCTCCTACGAGCAGTACTTC. This gives the protein CASSLGQGSYEQYF.

V usage is TRBV10-2 and J usage is TRBJ2-1; 9 nucleotides line up with TRBD1. There are 15 residues in the CDR3. Trimming at V came to 1 base and at J to 6 bases, leaving 4 bases not matched to a gene. Germline CDR1 reads WSHSY; CDR2 reads SAAADI. The CDR3: CASSELQGAGNEQFF. The DNA of the CDR3 is TGCGCCAGCAGTGAGTTACAGGGGGCAGGCAATGAGCAGTTCTTC.

V and J are TRBV4-1 and TRBJ2-1; TRBD2 agrees at 8 bases. The CDR3 runs 15 residues. Losses at the gene ends were 4 bases for V and 9 bases for J; bases not matched to a gene: 11. CDR1 and CDR2 from the germline V gene are MGHRA and YSYEKL. In DNA form, the CDR3 reads TGCGCCAGCAGCCTAGAGGGACTAGTCACGGTTGAGCAGTTCTTC. Protein: CASSLEGLVTVEQFF.

The chain carries TRBV6-6 and TRBJ1-6; 7 positions match TRBD1. The V segment lost 4 bases and the J segment 9 bases; nucleotides outside the gene matches: 6. CDR3 length equals 14 residues. Germline lookup yields CDR1 MNHNY and CDR2 SVGAGI (reference sequence). In DNA form, the CDR3 reads TGTGCCAGCAGTTCAACAGGGGCTGGTTCACCCCTCCACTTT. Translated: CASSSTGAGSPLHF.

This chain connects TRBV10-3 to TRBJ2-5; D possibly corresponds to TRBD1 (5 bases). V was pared by 0 bases and J by 2 bases, with 10 bases between. The CDR3 is 15 amino acids. CDR1 is ENHRY and CDR2 is SYGVKD in the germline V gene. The CDR3 sequence is CAISESMAGQETQYF. The DNA of the CDR3 is TGTGCCATCAGTGAGTCGATGGCAGGGCAAGAGACCCAGTACTTC.

The CDR3 bases are TGTGCCAGCAGGCTGGCAGCTGGGGGCGAGTCACCCCTCCACTTT. This codes for CASRLAAGGESPLHF. The J gene is TRBJ1-6, the V gene TRBV7-3; D possibly corresponds to TRBD1 (6 bases). V gave up 6 bases and J gave up 10 bases, with 19 bases separating them. Germline assignment: CDR1 SGHTA and CDR2 FQGTGA. The CDR3 extends over 15 amino acids.

The CDR3 DNA reads as TGTGCCATTGAGGGAGGCCCTGGGAACGAGCAGTACTTC. Residues: CAIEGGPGNEQYF. The V and J genes are TRBV10-3 and TRBJ2-7; maybe TRBD2 (6 bases). The length of the CDR3 is 13 residues. The germline gives CDR1 ENHRY, CDR2 SYGVKD. Trimming stripped 9 bases from V and 5 bases from J, with 17 bases between.

The V and J genes are TRBV15 and TRBJ2-7; D may be TRBD1 (6 bases). This CDR3 has 15 amino acids. Germline V gene data show CDR1 as LNHNV and CDR2 as YYDKDF (reference sequence). The ends were cut back, 1 base at V and 4 bases at J, with 14 bases in the middle. In nucleotides, the CDR3 is TGTGCCACCAGCAGAGTTGGAGGACAGATGTACGAGCAGTACTTC. It translates to CATSRVGGQMYEQYF.

This chain joins TRBV9 and TRBJ2-3; a possible D gene is TRBD1 (5 bases). Trimming removed 0 bases at V and 10 bases at J, with 6 bases between. The CDR3 spans 11 residues. Germline CDR1 is SGDLS and CDR2 is YYNGEE. The CDR3 spells CASSVEGPQYF. CDR3 in DNA: TGTGCCAGCAGCGTAGAGGGGCCGCAGTATTTT. The whole variable domain, filled in from reference TRBV9 and TRBJ2-3, reads DSGVTQTPKHLITATGQRVTLRCSPRSGDLSVYWYQQSLDQGLQFLIQYYNGEERAKGNILERFSAQQFPDLHSELNLSSLELGDSALYFCASSVEGPQYFGPGTRLTVL.